The 27 T cell receptor beta chains below were found in one sample sequenced in a study of T cell responses to AZD1222 COVID-19 vaccine. Assay used: immunoSEQ multiplex PCR; TCRdb lists only in-frame clones, some missing. The data contain around 200,000 clones, 88% of them seen just once; the ten biggest clones take up about 7.2%. Sequenced material: peripheral blood, taken on day 0 of AZD1222 vaccination. Receptor source: an adult in good health.

The V gene is TRBV27, the J gene TRBJ1-6; a weak D match, TRBD1 (5 bases). V lost 3 bases to trimming and J lost 10 bases, with 10 bases between them. Germline assignment: CDR1 MNHEY and CDR2 SMNVEV (reference sequence). This CDR3 comprises 13 residues. CDR3 region: CASSFKRGSPLHF. As DNA, the CDR3 is TGTGCCAGCAGTTTTAAGAGGGGATCACCCCTCCACTTT.

This chain joins TRBV27 and TRBJ2-2; 9 nucleotides match TRBD2. Germline V gives CDR1 MNHEY, CDR2 SMNVEV (reference sequence). V shed 1 base, J shed 6 bases, and the junction held 3 bases outside the gene matches. CDR3 length: 15 amino acids. The CDR3 DNA reads as TGTGCCAGCAGTTTATTGCGGGGGGGAGCCGGGGAGCTGTTTTTT. Translation gives CASSLLRGGAGELFF.

The chain is built from TRBV3-1 (or the pseudogene TRBV3-2) and TRBJ2-3; the D is unclear. Germline CDR1 reads LGHDT; CDR2 reads YNNKEL (reference sequence). V was shortened by 3 bases and J by 1 base, with 8 bases between the two germline ends. The CDR3 extends over 14 amino acids. CDR3 region: CASSHPAGTDTQYF. In nucleotides, the CDR3 is TGTGCCAGCAGCCACCCCGCTGGCACAGATACGCAGTATTTT.

This sequence joins TRBV18 and TRBJ2-7; a possible D gene is TRBD1 (5 bases). The CDR3 runs 15 residues. The V end lost 1 base, the J end lost 4 bases, and 14 bases lay between the germline ends. Germline loops: CDR1 KGHSH, CDR2 LQKENI. The CDR3 region has the DNA TGTGCCAGCTCACCACGTCAGGGTGTAAATTACGAGCAGTACTTC. It is translated as CASSPRQGVNYEQYF.

The gene calls are TRBV10-1 and TRBJ1-6, with D possibly TRBD1 on 6 matching bases. Trimming pared 10 bases from V and 5 bases from J, leaving 9 bases between. The CDR3 contains 12 residues. Germline CDR1 and CDR2: WNHNN and SYGVQD (reference sequence). The CDR3 nucleotides are TGCGCCATCTGGACAGATAATTCACCCCTCCACTTT. Protein: CAIWTDNSPLHF.

The chain uses TRBV4-2 and TRBJ1-2, with D perhaps matching TRBD1 (6 bases). The CDR3 has 14 residues. The V end was cut by 4 bases, the J end by 6 bases, with 15 bases between. Per the germline V gene, CDR1 is LGHNA and CDR2 is YNFKEQ. The CDR3 sequence is CASSPGQIQDGYTF. DNA for the CDR3: TGTGCCAGCAGCCCCGGACAGATCCAGGATGGCTACACCTTC.

The chain carries TRBV28 and TRBJ2-1, with 8 bases matching TRBD2. The CDR3 loop spans 16 amino acids. The V gene end was trimmed by 1 base and the J gene end by 1 base; junction bases not matched to a gene: 3. The V gene's germline CDR1 is MDHEN and CDR2 SYDVKM. CDR3 region: CASSLYAGGSYNEQFF. CDR3 in DNA: TGTGCCAGCAGTTTATATGCGGGGGGATCCTACAATGAGCAGTTCTTC.

V gene TRBV29-1 combines with J gene TRBJ2-5; 10 positions agree with TRBD2. The V gene end was trimmed by 6 bases and the J gene end by 3 bases; junction bases not matched to a gene: 16. This CDR3 region has 17 residues. Germline CDR1 reads SQVTM; CDR2 reads ANQGSEA. In nucleotides, the CDR3 is TGCAGCGTGATCACTAGCGGGGACTACACGGGGGAAGAGACCCAGTACTTC. As protein: CSVITSGDYTGEETQYF.

The gene calls are TRBV10-2 and TRBJ2-2, with 11 positions matching TRBD2. V lost 9 bases and J lost 5; bases outside the gene matches: 2. Germline V gene lookup returns CDR1 WSHSY and CDR2 SAAADI. CDR3 length: 13 amino acids. In nucleotides, the CDR3 is TGCGCCAGTCTAGCGGGGGGAACCGGGGAGCTGTTTTTT. Translating it yields CASLAGGTGELFF.

The J gene is TRBJ1-4, the V gene TRBV18, with TRBD1 as a possible D gene (5 bases). This CDR3 region has 16 residues. Germline lookup yields CDR1 KGHSH and CDR2 LQKENI. V lost 3 bases, J lost 2 bases, and 13 bases lay in between. The CDR3: CASSPTEGFTNEKLFF. CDR3 bases: TGTGCCAGCTCACCGACAGAGGGGTTTACTAATGAAAAACTGTTTTTT.

V usage is TRBV5-4 and J usage is TRBJ1-1, with a possible D match to TRBD1 (5 bases). Germline CDR1 reads SGHNT; CDR2 reads YYREEE (reference sequence). With 5 bases removed from V and 1 base from J, the gap between germline ends came to 12 bases. The CDR3 runs to 14 residues. The CDR3 region is CASRGEVTNTEAFF. The DNA of the CDR3 is TGTGCCAGCAGAGGGGAGGTCACGAACACTGAAGCTTTCTTT.

This clone was found once. The CDR3: CARSLSPTEQRTIYF. The CDR3 bases are TGTGCCAGAAGCTTATCCCCGACAGAGCAGCGCACCATATATTTT. V usage is TRBV7-5 and J usage is TRBJ1-3; the DNA was not compared with TRBD1, the D call given in the table. TRBV7-5 is a recognized pseudogene. The CDR3 runs 15 residues.

V is TRBV3-1 (or the pseudogene TRBV3-2) and J is TRBJ2-7; TRBD1 is a possible D gene (5 bases). CDR3 length: 13 residues. V gave up 4 bases and J gave up 7 bases, with 14 bases separating them. From germline, CDR1 is LGHDT and CDR2 YNNKEL (reference sequence). CDR3: CASSRMNRREQYF. The CDR3 nucleotides read TGTGCCAGCAGCCGGATGAACAGGAGAGAGCAGTACTTC.

The chain is built from TRBV5-5 and TRBJ1-1; D is unresolved. The CDR3 runs 13 residues. The germline V and J ends were trimmed by 1 base and 3 bases, with 7 bases remaining between them. CDR1 is SGHKS, CDR2 YYEKEE, per germline (reference sequence). CDR3 in amino acids: CASSLISHTEAFF. The CDR3 DNA follows: TGTGCCAGCAGCTTGATCAGCCACACTGAAGCTTTCTTT. Variable domain in full (rest from reference TRBV5-5 and TRBJ1-1): DAGVTQSPTHLIKTRGQQVTLRCSPISGHKSVSWYQQVLGQGPQFIFQYYEKEERGRGNFPDRFSARQFPNYSSELNVNALLLGDSALYLCASSLISHTEAFFGQGTRLTVV.

The V gene is TRBV7-6, the J gene TRBJ2-3; 9 bases map to TRBD2. V was clipped by 7 bases and J by 4 bases; unmatched bases: 18. This CDR3 is 18 amino acids long. Per the germline V gene, CDR1 is SGHVS and CDR2 is FNYEAQ. CDR3 sequence reads: CASTNHEGTSKVADTQYF. Written as DNA, the CDR3 is TGTGCCAGCACCAACCACGAAGGGACTAGCAAGGTAGCAGATACGCAGTATTTT.

The rearrangement links TRBV25-1 to TRBJ2-3, with D unclear. The CDR3 runs to 14 residues. With 4 bases removed from V and 4 bases from J, the gap between germline ends came to 12 bases. CDR1 is MGHDK, CDR2 SYGVNS, per germline. CDR3 sequence reads: CASSAGPPPDTQYF. The CDR3 nucleotides are TGTGCCAGCAGTGCCGGTCCCCCCCCAGATACGCAGTATTTT.

This sequence joins TRBV7-9 and TRBJ1-2; possible D gene TRBD1, 6 bases. The germline CDR1 and CDR2 sequences are SEHNR and FQNEAQ (reference sequence). CDR3 size: 14 residues. V was pared by 3 bases and J by 2 bases, with 10 bases between. This CDR3 reads CASSLDRKNYGYTF. CDR3 bases: TGTGCCAGCAGCTTGGACAGAAAAAACTATGGCTACACCTTC.

The chain links TRBV27 to TRBJ1-4; D unclear. Trimming shortened V by 2 bases and J by 2 bases, and 6 bases separated the two germline ends. CDR3 size: 14 residues. CDR1 is MNHEY, CDR2 SMNVEV, per germline (reference sequence). The CDR3 DNA reads TGTGCCAGCAGTTTAGGCTCCACTAATGAAAAACTGTTTTTT. Amino acid sequence: CASSLGSTNEKLFF.

The chain has TRBV9 and TRBJ1-5; TRBD1 matches 8 bases. Germline assignment: CDR1 SGDLS and CDR2 YYNGEE. CDR3 length: 14 residues. V lost 5 bases and J lost 2; bases outside the gene matches: 3. The CDR3 loop reads CASSAGQGNQPQHF. CDR3 bases: TGTGCCAGCAGTGCGGGACAGGGCAATCAGCCCCAGCATTTT.

The V and J genes are TRBV4-3 and TRBJ2-1, with 11 bases aligning to TRBD2. V lost 4 bases, J lost 3 bases, and 2 bases stayed unmatched. The CDR3 totals 15 residues. Looked up from germline, CDR1 is LGHNA and CDR2 is YSLEER. CDR3: CASSLGLAGYNEQFF. The CDR3 DNA is TGCGCCAGCAGCCTCGGACTAGCGGGCTACAATGAGCAGTTCTTC.

The chain joins TRBV4-1 to TRBJ1-5; D perhaps matches TRBD1 (5 bases). V was cut by 2 bases and J by 3 bases, with 8 bases left in between. CDR3 length equals 14 residues. CDR1 and CDR2 from the germline V gene are MGHRA and YSYEKL. The CDR3: CASSQPTDNQPQHF. DNA for the CDR3: TGCGCCAGCAGCCAACCGACAGACAATCAGCCCCAGCATTTT.

This clone was seen a single time. The chain is built from TRBV6-5 and TRBJ1-3; D uncertain. V lost 8 bases to trimming and J lost 0 bases, with 8 bases between them. The CDR3 covers 13 residues. The germline CDR1 and CDR2 sequences are MNHEY and SVGAGI. The CDR3 region is CASQALSGNTIYF. The CDR3 bases are TGTGCCAGCCAGGCGCTCTCTGGAAACACCATATATTTT.

This sequence joins TRBV28 and TRBJ2-2; tentatively, D is TRBD2 (5 bases). The CDR3 is 11 residues long. V lost 8 bases to trimming and J lost 7 bases, with 8 bases between them. The V gene's germline CDR1 is MDHEN and CDR2 SYDVKM. CDR3 DNA sequence: TGTGCCAGCTCCCGGGGCGGGGAGCTGTTTTTT. It encodes CASSRGGELFF. Together with reference TRBV28 and TRBJ2-2, the CDR3 gives the full variable domain: DVKVTQSSRYLVKRTGEKVFLECVQDMDHENMFWYRQDPGLGLRLIYFSYDVKMKEKGDIPEGYSVSREKKERFSLILESASTNQTSMYLCASSRGGELFFGEGSRLTVL.

The chain couples TRBV25-1 to TRBJ1-2; 8 bases align to TRBD1. Germline V lookup: CDR1 MGHDK, CDR2 SYGVNS. V lost 1 base to trimming and J lost 8 bases; unmatched junction nucleotides: 3. The CDR3 consists of 13 residues. The CDR3 coding sequence is TGTGCCAGCAGTGAATGGTCAGGGGGCGGCTACACCTTC. Translating gives CASSEWSGGGYTF.

This clone was observed once. The rearrangement joins TRBV6-6 to TRBJ1-5; D uncertain. Germline CDR1 and CDR2: MNHNY and SVGAGI (reference sequence). Between the trimmed V and J ends, which lost 6 bases and 0 bases, there was a span of 12 bases. This CDR3 contains 15 residues. The CDR3 DNA sequence: TGTGCCAGCAGACTTGACGGGGATAGCAATCAGCCCCAGCATTTT. The encoded protein is CASRLDGDSNQPQHF.

CDR3 sequence: CAGSTGSYNEQFF. Written as DNA, the CDR3 is TGTGCCGGTTCGACGGGATCCTACAATGAGCAGTTCTTC. The J gene is TRBJ2-1, the V gene TRBV28; D might be TRBD2 (5 bases). Germline V gene sequence: CDR1 MDHEN, CDR2 SYDVKM. This CDR3 contains 13 residues. V was cut by 11 bases and J by 1 base, with 12 bases left in between.

The J gene is TRBJ2-7, the V gene TRBV5-1; the match to TRBD2 covers 9 bases. Unmatched junction bases numbered 5, after V lost 4 bases and J lost 3 bases. The CDR3 runs to 14 residues. Germline CDR1 reads SGHRS; CDR2 reads YFSETQ. The CDR3 coding sequence is TGCGCCAGCAGCAGTGGTAGCGGGGGCTACGAGCAGTACTTC. It codes for CASSSGSGGYEQYF. The whole variable domain, remainder taken from reference TRBV5-1 and TRBJ2-7, is KAGVTQTPRYLIKTRGQQVTLSCSPISGHRSVSWYQQTPGQGLQFLFEYFSETQRNKGNFPGRFSGRQFSNSRSEMNVSTLELGDSALYLCASSSGSGGYEQYFGPGTRLTVT.